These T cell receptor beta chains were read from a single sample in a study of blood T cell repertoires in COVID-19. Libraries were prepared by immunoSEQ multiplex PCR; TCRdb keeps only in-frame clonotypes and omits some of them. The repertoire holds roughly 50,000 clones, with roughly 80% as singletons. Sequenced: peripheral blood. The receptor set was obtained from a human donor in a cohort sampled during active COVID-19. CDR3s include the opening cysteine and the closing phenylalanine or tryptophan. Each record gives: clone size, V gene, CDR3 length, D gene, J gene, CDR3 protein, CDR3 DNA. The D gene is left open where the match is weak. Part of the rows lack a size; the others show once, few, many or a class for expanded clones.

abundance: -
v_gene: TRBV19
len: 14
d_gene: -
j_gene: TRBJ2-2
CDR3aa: CASSFGEITGELFF
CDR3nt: TGTGCCAGTAGTTTCGGAGAGATCACCGGGGAGCTGTTTTTT

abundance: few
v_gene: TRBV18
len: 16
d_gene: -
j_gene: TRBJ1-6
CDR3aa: CASSPTASSYNSPLHF
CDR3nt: TGTGCCAGCTCACCAACCGCGAGCTCCTATAATTCACCCCTCCACTTT

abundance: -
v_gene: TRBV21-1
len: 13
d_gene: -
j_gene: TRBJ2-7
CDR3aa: CASSPGTAYEQYF
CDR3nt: TGTGCCAGCAGCCCCGGGACAGCATACGAGCAGTACTTC

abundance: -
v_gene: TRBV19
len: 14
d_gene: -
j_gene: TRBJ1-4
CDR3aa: CASRPGRLGEKLFF
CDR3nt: TGTGCCAGTAGACCGGGGAGGTTAGGTGAAAAACTGTTTTTT

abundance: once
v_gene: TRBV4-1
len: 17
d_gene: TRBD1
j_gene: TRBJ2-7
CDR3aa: CASSQRTSTGAVYEQYF
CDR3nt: TGCGCCAGCAGCCAAAGAACCTCTACAGGGGCGGTGTACGAGCAGTACTTC

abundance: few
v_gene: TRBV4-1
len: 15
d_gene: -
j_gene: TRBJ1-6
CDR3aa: CASSQVVEVYSPLHF
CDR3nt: TGCGCCAGCAGCCAAGTAGTTGAGGTTTATTCACCCCTCCACTTT

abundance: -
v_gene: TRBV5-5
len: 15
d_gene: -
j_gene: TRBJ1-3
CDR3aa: CASSLYPAGGNTIYF
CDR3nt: TGTGCCAGCAGCCTATACCCCGCGGGGGGAAACACCATATATTTT

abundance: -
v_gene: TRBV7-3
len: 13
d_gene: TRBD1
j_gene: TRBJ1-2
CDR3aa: CASSQDRGDGYTF
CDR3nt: TGTGCCAGCAGCCAAGACAGGGGTGATGGCTACACCTTC

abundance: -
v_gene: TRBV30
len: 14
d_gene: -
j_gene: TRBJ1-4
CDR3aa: CAWSTRQALEKLFF
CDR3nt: TGTGCCTGGAGTACACGACAGGCCTTGGAAAAACTGTTTTTT

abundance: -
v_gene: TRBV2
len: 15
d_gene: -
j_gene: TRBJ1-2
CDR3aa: CASSPGQTLNYGYTF
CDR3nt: TGTGCCAGCAGTCCCGGACAGACTCTTAACTATGGCTACACCTTC

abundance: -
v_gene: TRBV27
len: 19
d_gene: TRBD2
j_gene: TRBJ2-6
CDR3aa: CASSLWAGGLNSGANVLTF
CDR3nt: TGTGCCAGCAGTTTATGGGCGGGGGGGTTAAACTCTGGGGCCAACGTCCTGACTTTC

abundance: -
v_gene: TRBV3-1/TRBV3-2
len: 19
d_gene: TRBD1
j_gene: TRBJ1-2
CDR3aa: CASSPPRGTGGARLGGYTF
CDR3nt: TGTGCCAGCAGCCCCCCGAGGGGGACAGGGGGCGCTCGGCTAGGGGGCTACACCTTC

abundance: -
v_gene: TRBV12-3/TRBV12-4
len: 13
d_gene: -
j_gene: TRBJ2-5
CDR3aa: CASSLNRMETQYF
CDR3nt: TGTGCCAGCAGTTTGAACAGAATGGAGACCCAGTACTTC

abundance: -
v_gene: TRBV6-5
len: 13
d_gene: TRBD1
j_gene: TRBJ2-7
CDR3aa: CASSYRTGYEQYF
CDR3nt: TGTGCCAGCAGTTACCGGACAGGCTACGAGCAGTACTTC

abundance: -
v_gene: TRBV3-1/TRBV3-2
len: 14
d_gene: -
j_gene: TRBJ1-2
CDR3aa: CASSLTNPNYGYTF
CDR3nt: TGTGCCAGCAGCCTCACAAACCCTAACTATGGCTACACCTTC

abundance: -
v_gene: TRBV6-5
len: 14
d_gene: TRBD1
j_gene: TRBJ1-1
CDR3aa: CASSTYRGPGEAFF
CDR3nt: TGTGCCAGCAGTACTTACAGGGGGCCTGGTGAAGCTTTCTTT

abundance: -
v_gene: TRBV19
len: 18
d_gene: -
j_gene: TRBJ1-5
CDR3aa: CASSPTAGDLYSNQPQHF
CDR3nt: TGTGCCAGTAGTCCGACGGCAGGGGACCTTTATAGCAATCAGCCCCAGCATTTT

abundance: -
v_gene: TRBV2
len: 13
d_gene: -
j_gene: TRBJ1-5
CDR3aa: CASSEEGNQPQHF
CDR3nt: TGTGCCAGCAGTGAGGAGGGTAATCAGCCCCAGCATTTT

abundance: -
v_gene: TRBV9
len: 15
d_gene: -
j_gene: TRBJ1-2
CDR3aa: CASSVESSRGYGYTF
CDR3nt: TGTGCCAGCAGCGTAGAAAGTTCCAGGGGTTATGGCTACACCTTC

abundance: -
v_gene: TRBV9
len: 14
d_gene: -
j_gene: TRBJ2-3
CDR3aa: CASSVDPGTDTQYF
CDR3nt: TGTGCCAGCAGCGTAGATCCAGGGACAGATACGCAGTATTTT